This TCR beta chain is drawn from a study of blood T cell repertoires in COVID-19. Looking at the study overall: Both acute and convalescent COVID-19 samples were obtained from the United States, Italy and Spain.

Germline CDR1 is SGHAT and CDR2 is FQNNGV. J lost 6 bases, V lost 6 bases, and 12 bases had no gene match. CDR3 size: 16 residues. Method: immunoSEQ multiplex PCR; TCRdb's copy keeps in-frame clones and lacks some. The table has under 250,000 clones, approximately 90% seen once; the top ten hold about 1.7%. The chain couples TRBV11-2 to TRBJ2-2; 8 bases align to TRBD1. The receptor's source is a man aged 35 to 55 who had recovered from COVID-19. The sample comprised PBMCs or T cells enriched from blood (not recorded which). The CDR3 DNA reads TGTGCCAGCAGTTATCGGCAGGGGGCGCGGTCCGGGGAGCTGTTTTTT. This encodes CASSYRQGARSGELFF.